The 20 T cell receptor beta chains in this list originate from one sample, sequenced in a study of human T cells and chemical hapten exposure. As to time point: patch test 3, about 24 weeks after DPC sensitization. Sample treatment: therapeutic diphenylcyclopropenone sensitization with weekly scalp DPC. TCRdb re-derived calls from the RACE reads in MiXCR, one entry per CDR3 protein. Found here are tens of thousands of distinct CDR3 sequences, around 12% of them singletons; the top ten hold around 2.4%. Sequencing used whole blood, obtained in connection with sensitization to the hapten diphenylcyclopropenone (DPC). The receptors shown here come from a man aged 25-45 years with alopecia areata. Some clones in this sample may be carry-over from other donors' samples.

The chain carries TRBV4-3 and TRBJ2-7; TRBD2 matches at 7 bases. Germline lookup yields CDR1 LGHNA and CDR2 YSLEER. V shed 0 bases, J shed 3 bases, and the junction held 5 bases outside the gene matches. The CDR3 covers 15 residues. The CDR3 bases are TGCGCCAGCAGCCAAGACCGAGGGACTAACTACGAGCAGTACTTC. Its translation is CASSQDRGTNYEQYF.

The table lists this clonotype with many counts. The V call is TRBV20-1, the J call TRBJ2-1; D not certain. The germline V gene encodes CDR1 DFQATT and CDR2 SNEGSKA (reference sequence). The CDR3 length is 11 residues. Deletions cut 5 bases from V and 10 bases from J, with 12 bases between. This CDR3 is CSAASSWEQFF. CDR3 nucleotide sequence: TGCAGTGCTGCCTCCAGCTGGGAGCAGTTCTTC.

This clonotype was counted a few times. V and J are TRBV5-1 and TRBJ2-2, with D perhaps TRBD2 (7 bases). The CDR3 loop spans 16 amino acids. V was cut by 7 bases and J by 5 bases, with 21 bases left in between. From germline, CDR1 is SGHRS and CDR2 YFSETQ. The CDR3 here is CASHPAGAGETGELFF. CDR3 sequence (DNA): TGCGCCAGCCACCCCGCGGGGGCAGGGGAGACCGGGGAGCTGTTTTTT.

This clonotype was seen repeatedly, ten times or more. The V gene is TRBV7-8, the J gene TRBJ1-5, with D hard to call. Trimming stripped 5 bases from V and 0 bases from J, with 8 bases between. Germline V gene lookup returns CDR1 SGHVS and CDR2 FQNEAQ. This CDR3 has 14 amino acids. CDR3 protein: CASSVDNSNQPQHF. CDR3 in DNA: TGTGCCAGCAGCGTCGACAATAGCAATCAGCCCCAGCATTTT. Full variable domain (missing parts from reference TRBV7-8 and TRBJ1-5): GAGVSQSPRYKVAKRGQDVALRCDPISGHVSLFWYQQALGQGPEFLTYFQNEAQLDKSGLPSDRFFAERPEGSVSTLKIQRTQQEDSAVYLCASSVDNSNQPQHFGDGTRLSIL.

The CDR3 protein is CASSLDRPPLSTDTQYF. As DNA, the CDR3 is TGTGCCAGCAGCTTGGACAGGCCCCCCCTGAGCACAGATACGCAGTATTTT. This chain links TRBV5-4 with TRBJ2-3; D is perhaps TRBD1 (5 bases). Trimming shortened V by 0 bases and J by 0 bases, and 14 bases separated the two germline ends. The CDR3 runs 17 residues. The germline V gene has CDR1 SGHNT and CDR2 YYREEE (reference sequence).

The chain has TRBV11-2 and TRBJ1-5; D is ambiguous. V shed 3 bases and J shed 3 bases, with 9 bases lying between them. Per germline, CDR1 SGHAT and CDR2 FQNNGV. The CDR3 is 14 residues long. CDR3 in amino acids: CASSFAPDNQPQHF. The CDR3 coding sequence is TGTGCCAGCAGCTTCGCCCCGGACAATCAGCCCCAGCATTTT.

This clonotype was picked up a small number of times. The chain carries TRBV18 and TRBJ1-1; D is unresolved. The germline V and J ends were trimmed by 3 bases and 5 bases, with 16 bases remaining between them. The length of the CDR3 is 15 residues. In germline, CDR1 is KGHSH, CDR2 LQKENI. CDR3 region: CASSPTPPQITEAFF. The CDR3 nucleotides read TGTGCCAGCTCACCGACGCCCCCCCAGATTACTGAAGCTTTCTTT.

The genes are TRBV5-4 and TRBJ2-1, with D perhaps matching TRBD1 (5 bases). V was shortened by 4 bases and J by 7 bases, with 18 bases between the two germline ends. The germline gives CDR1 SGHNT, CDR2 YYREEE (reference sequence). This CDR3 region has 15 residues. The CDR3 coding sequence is TGTGCCAGCAGCGCGCTGGGGCAGGCCGATAATGAGCAGTTCTTC. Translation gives CASSALGQADNEQFF.

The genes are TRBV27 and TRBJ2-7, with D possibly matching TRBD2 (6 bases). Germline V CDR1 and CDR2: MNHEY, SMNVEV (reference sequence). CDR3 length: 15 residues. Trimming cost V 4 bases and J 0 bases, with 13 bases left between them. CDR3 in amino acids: CASSSPGLPSYEQYF. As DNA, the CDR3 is TGTGCCAGCAGTTCACCGGGACTGCCCTCCTACGAGCAGTACTTC.

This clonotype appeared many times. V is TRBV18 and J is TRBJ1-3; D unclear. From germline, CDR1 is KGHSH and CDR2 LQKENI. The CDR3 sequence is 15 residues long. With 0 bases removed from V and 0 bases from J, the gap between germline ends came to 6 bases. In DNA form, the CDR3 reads TGTGCCAGCTCACCACCGCGGCGCTCTGGAAACACCATATATTTT. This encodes CASSPPRRSGNTIYF.

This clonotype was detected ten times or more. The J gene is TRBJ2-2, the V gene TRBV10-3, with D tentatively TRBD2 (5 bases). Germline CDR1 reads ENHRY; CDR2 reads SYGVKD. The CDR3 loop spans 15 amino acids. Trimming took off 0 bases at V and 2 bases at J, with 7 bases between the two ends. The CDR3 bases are TGTGCCATCAGTGAGTCTAGCGATAACACCGGGGAGCTGTTTTTT. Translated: CAISESSDNTGELFF.

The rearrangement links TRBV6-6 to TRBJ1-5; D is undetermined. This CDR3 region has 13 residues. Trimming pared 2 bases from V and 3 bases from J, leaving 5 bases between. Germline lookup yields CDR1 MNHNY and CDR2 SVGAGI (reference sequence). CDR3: CASSYGPNQPQHF. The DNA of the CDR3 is TGTGCCAGCAGTTACGGTCCCAATCAGCCCCAGCATTTT.

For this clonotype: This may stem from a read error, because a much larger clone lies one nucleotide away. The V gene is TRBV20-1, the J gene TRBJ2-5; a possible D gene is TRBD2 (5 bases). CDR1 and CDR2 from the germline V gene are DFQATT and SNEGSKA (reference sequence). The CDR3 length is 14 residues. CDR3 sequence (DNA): TGCAGCGCAGCCCCTAGCTCCTTCCAAGAGACCCAGTACTTC. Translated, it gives CSAAPSSFQETQYF.

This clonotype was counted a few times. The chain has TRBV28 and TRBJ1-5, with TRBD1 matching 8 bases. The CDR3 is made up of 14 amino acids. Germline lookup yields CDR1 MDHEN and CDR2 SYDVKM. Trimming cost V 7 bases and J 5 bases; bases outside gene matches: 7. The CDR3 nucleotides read TGTGCCAGCAACGACCAGGGGGCTGATCAGCCCCAGCATTTT. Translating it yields CASNDQGADQPQHF.

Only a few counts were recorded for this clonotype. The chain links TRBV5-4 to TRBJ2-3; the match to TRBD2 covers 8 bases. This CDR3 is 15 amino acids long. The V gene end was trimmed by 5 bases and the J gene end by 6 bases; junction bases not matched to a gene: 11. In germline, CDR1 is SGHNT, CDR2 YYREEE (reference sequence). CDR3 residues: CASSYGLAGVDTQYF. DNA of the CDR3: TGTGCCAGCAGTTACGGACTAGCCGGAGTGGATACGCAGTATTTT. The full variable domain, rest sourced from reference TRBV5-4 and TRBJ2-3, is ETGVTQSPTHLIKTRGQQVTLRCSSQSGHNTVSWYQQALGQGPQFIFQYYREEENGRGNFPPRFSGLQFPNYSSELNVNALELDDSALYLCASSYGLAGVDTQYFGPGTRLTVL.

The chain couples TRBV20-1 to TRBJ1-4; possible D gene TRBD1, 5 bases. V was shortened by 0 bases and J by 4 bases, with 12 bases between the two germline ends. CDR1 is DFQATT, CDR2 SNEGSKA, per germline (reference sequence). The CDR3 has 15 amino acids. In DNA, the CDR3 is TGCAGTGCTAGAGATCAGCAGGGCTATAATGAAAAACTGTTTTTT. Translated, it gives CSARDQQGYNEKLFF.

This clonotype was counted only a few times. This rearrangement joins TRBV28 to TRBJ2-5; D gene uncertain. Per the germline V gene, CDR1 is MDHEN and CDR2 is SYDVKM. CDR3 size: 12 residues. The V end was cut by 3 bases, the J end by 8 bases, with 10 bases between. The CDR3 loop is CASSFQRSTQYF. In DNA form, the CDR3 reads TGTGCCAGCAGTTTTCAGAGGTCAACCCAGTACTTC.

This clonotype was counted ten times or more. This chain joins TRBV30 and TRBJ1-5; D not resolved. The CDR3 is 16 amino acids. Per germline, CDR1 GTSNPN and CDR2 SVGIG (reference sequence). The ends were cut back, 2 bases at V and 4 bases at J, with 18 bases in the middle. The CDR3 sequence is CAWSSLTWTRNQPQHF. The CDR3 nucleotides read TGTGCCTGGAGTAGCCTTACCTGGACCCGAAATCAGCCCCAGCATTTT.

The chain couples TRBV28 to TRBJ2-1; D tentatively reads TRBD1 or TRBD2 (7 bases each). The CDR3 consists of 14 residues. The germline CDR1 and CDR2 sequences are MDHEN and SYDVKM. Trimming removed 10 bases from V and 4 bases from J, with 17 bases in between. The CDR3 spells CAIFDRDYYNEQFF. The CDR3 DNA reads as TGTGCCATCTTCGACAGGGACTATTACAATGAGCAGTTCTTC.

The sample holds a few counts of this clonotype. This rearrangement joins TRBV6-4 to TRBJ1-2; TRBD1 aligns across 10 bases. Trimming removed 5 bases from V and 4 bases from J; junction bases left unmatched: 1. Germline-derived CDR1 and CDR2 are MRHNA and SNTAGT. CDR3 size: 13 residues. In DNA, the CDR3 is TGTGCCAGCAGTAGGACAGGGGGCTATGGCTACACCTTC. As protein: CASSRTGGYGYTF.